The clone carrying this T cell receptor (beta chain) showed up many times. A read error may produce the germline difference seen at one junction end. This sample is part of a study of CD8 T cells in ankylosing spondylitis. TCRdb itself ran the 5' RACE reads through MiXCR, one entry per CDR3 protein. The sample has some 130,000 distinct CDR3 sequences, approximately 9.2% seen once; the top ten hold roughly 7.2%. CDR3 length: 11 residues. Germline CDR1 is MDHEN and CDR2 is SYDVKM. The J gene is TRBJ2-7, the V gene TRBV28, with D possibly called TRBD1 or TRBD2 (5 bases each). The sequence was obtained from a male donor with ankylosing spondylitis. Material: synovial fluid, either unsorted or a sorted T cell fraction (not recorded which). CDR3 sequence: CASKGEGQKVF. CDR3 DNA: TGTGCCAGCAAAGGAGAGGGGCAGAAGGTATTT.